The clone carrying this TCR beta chain occurred many times. TCRdb's copy holds only in-frame clones and misses some; the assay was immunoSEQ multiplex PCR. Of 100,000 to 150,000 clones listed, approximately 85% are singletons. CDR3 length: 15 residues. The germline gives CDR1 MRHNA, CDR2 SNTAGT. The V and J ends lost 3 bases and 8 bases respectively, with 19 bases between them. The data were taken from a study of cytotoxic CD8 clonotypes in ibrutinib-treated CLL. This rearrangement joins TRBV6-4 to TRBJ1-2; D is uncertain. Sequenced here: PBMCs, sampled after 24 months of ibrutinib treatment. This clonotype originated in a human donor with chronic lymphocytic leukemia. The CDR3 coding sequence is TGTGCCAGCAGTGAAGGCGGTAGCGGGGTAAACGGCTACACCTTC. Amino acid sequence: CASSEGGSGVNGYTF.